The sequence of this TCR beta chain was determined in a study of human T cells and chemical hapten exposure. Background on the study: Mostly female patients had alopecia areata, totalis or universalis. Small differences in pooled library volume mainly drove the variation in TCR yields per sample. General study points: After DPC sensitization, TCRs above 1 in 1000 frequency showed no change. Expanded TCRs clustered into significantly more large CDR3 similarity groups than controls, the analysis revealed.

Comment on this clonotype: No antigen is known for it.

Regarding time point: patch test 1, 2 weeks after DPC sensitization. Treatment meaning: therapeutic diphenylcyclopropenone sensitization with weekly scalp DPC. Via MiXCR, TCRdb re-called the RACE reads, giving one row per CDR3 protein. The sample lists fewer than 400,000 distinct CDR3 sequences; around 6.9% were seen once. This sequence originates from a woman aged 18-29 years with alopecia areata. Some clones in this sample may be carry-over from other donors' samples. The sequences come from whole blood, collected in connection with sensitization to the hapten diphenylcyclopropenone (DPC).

CDR3 nucleotides: TGCGCCAGCAGCCAAGACCGCCCAAGCTCCTACGAGCAGTACTTC. It translates to CASSQDRPSSYEQYF. The chain combines TRBV4-3 with TRBJ2-7, with D hard to call. The germline V gene encodes CDR1 LGHNA and CDR2 YSLEER. Between the trimmed V and J ends, which lost 0 bases and 0 bases, there was a span of 9 bases. The CDR3 sequence is 15 residues long.